These 25 T cell receptor beta chains were sequenced from one sample in a study of blood T cell repertoires in COVID-19. Data came from immunoSEQ multiplex PCR; TCRdb stores just in-frame clones and leaves some out. The table records over 100,000 clones, approximately 80% of them present only once. Sequencing input: peripheral blood. The receptor source for this set is a woman over 75 with active or convalescent COVID-19.

The rearrangement joins TRBV6-1 to TRBJ1-5; D remains ambiguous. CDR3 length: 17 amino acids. Germline V CDR1 and CDR2: MNHNS, SASEGT. V was pared by 1 base and J by 0 bases, with 13 bases between. The DNA for the CDR3 is TGTGCCAGCAGTGAAGGTGAGGGAGGGTTTAGCAATCAGCCCCAGCATTTT. As protein: CASSEGEGGFSNQPQHF.

The chain uses TRBV9 and TRBJ2-7, with D possibly matching TRBD1 (6 bases). There are 13 residues in the CDR3. V was clipped by 4 bases and J by 5 bases, with 13 bases between them. Germline CDR1 and CDR2: SGDLS and YYNGEE. CDR3 residues: CASSQMDRNEQYF. DNA of the CDR3: TGTGCCAGCAGCCAAATGGACAGAAACGAGCAGTACTTC. Based on the CDR3 plus reference TRBV9 and TRBJ2-7, the full variable domain is DSGVTQTPKHLITATGQRVTLRCSPRSGDLSVYWYQQSLDQGLQFLIQYYNGEERAKGNILERFSAQQFPDLHSELNLSSLELGDSALYFCASSQMDRNEQYFGPGTRLTVT.

The chain links TRBV11-2 to TRBJ1-1; a possible D gene is TRBD1 (6 bases). This CDR3 contains 12 residues. Per germline, CDR1 SGHAT and CDR2 FQNNGV. The V gene lost 5 bases and the J gene lost 4 bases, with 8 bases spanning the gap. CDR3 protein: CASSVQGTEAFF. The CDR3 nucleotides are TGTGCCAGCAGCGTACAGGGCACTGAAGCTTTCTTT. Filled out from reference TRBV11-2 and TRBJ1-1, the complete variable domain reads EAGVAQSPRYKIIEKRQSVAFWCNPISGHATLYWYQQILGQGPKLLIQFQNNGVVDDSQLPKDRFSAERLKGVDSTLKIQPAKLEDSAVYLCASSVQGTEAFFGQGTRLTVV.

The count of this clone is one. The V and J genes are TRBV5-1 and TRBJ1-2, with 10 nucleotides matching TRBD1. Germline CDR1 reads SGHRS; CDR2 reads YFSETQ. The CDR3 is made up of 14 amino acids. J lost 5 bases, V lost 5 bases, and 6 bases had no gene match. CDR3 region: CASSGTGENYGYTF. In DNA, the CDR3 is TGCGCCAGCAGTGGGACAGGGGAGAATTATGGCTACACCTTC.

The chain uses TRBV28 and TRBJ2-3, with D tentatively TRBD1 (5 bases). Between the trimmed V and J ends, which lost 8 bases and 0 bases, there was a span of 12 bases. Germline CDR1 MDHEN, CDR2 SYDVKM. This CDR3 has 14 residues. This CDR3 reads CASGTGSSTDTQYF. The CDR3 nucleotides are TGTGCCAGCGGAACAGGTTCTAGCACAGATACGCAGTATTTT.

The genes are TRBV5-6 and TRBJ1-2, with 10 bases lining up with TRBD1. V was pared by 0 bases and J by 9 bases, with 11 bases of the junction left unmatched. The CDR3 length is 16 residues. In germline, CDR1 is SGHDT, CDR2 YYEEEE. The CDR3 spells CASSLDGTGEANRYTF. The CDR3 DNA reads as TGTGCCAGCAGCTTGGACGGGACAGGGGAGGCAAATCGCTACACCTTC. Drawing the rest from reference TRBV5-6 and TRBJ1-2, the complete variable domain is DAGVTQSPTHLIKTRGQQVTLRCSPKSGHDTVSWYQQALGQGPQFIFQYYEEEERQRGNFPDRFSGHQFPNYSSELNVNALLLGDSALYLCASSLDGTGEANRYTFGSGTRLTVV.

J is TRBJ2-1 and V is TRBV7-9, with 7 bases fitting TRBD1. The CDR3 sequence is 16 residues long. Trimming cost V 4 bases and J 9 bases; bases outside gene matches: 15. Germline-derived CDR1 and CDR2 are SEHNR and FQNEAQ (reference sequence). The CDR3 DNA reads TGTGCCAGCAGCTCCATGACAGGGTTGGGTAACATTGAGCAGTTCTTC. Its translation is CASSSMTGLGNIEQFF. Full variable domain (rest looked up from reference TRBV7-9 and TRBJ2-1): DTGVSQNPRHKITKRGQNVTFRCDPISEHNRLYWYRQTLGQGPEFLTYFQNEAQLEKSRLLSDRFSAERPKGSFSTLEIQRTEQGDSAMYLCASSSMTGLGNIEQFFGPGTRLTVL.

V usage is TRBV19 and J usage is TRBJ2-1; tentative D call: TRBD2 (6 bases). Trimming stripped 8 bases from V and 5 bases from J, with 13 bases between. The CDR3 loop spans 13 amino acids. CDR1 is LNHDA, CDR2 SQIVND, per germline (reference sequence). CDR3 sequence (DNA): TGTGCCAGTCAGGGAGGACACAACAATGAGCAGTTCTTC. Translation gives CASQGGHNNEQFF.

This chain joins TRBV24-1 and TRBJ2-3; 13 bases align to TRBD2. V lost 11 bases, J lost 10 bases, and 11 bases stayed unmatched. This CDR3 is 14 amino acids long. The germline gives CDR1 KGHDR, CDR2 SFDVKD. CDR3 in amino acids: CAISPGLAGRAQYF. CDR3 nucleotide sequence: TGTGCCATCTCGCCGGGACTAGCGGGACGTGCGCAGTATTTT.

The CDR3 region is CASSKAGENTEAFF. The CDR3 nucleotides are TGTGCCAGCAGCAAAGCTGGAGAAAACACTGAAGCTTTCTTT. The gene calls are TRBV21-1 and TRBJ1-1. TRBV21-1 is labeled a pseudogene. The CDR3 spans 14 residues.

This clone was detected once. This rearrangement joins TRBV27 to TRBJ2-4, with a possible D match to TRBD1 (6 bases). This CDR3 has 15 residues. The V gene lost 0 bases and the J gene lost 3 bases, with 9 bases spanning the gap. Germline-derived CDR1 and CDR2 are MNHEY and SMNVEV (reference sequence). The CDR3 DNA follows: TGTGCCAGCAGTTTATCGCGAGGGGGCAAAAACATTCAGTACTTC. Amino acid sequence: CASSLSRGGKNIQYF.

The genes are TRBV6-5 and TRBJ2-1; D is unclear. Trimming removed 1 base at V and 0 bases at J, with 10 bases between. CDR1 and CDR2 (germline): MNHEY, SVGAGI. CDR3 length: 16 amino acids. The CDR3 DNA is TGTGCCAGCAGTTACTGGGCGCAGAGCTCCTACAATGAGCAGTTCTTC. Protein sequence: CASSYWAQSSYNEQFF.

V gene TRBV5-5 combines with J gene TRBJ2-7; the match to TRBD1 covers 9 bases. Germline CDR1 is SGHKS and CDR2 is YYEKEE (reference sequence). The CDR3 length is 16 residues. The J segment lost 4 bases and the V segment lost 0 bases, leaving 8 bases of the junction unmatched. In DNA form, the CDR3 reads TGTGCCAGCAGCTTGGCCCCGGGACAGGGCATGTACGAGCAGTACTTC. Translation: CASSLAPGQGMYEQYF. The whole variable domain, filled in from reference TRBV5-5 and TRBJ2-7, reads DAGVTQSPTHLIKTRGQQVTLRCSPISGHKSVSWYQQVLGQGPQFIFQYYEKEERGRGNFPDRFSARQFPNYSSELNVNALLLGDSALYLCASSLAPGQGMYEQYFGPGTRLTVT.

This chain links TRBV28 with TRBJ2-7; 9 bases align to TRBD2. Germline loops: CDR1 MDHEN, CDR2 SYDVKM. J was trimmed by 3 bases and V by 6 bases; bases with no gene match: 6. This CDR3 contains 14 residues. CDR3 bases: TGTGCCAGCAGCTATCTAGCGGGACTCTACGAGCAGTACTTC. Translation: CASSYLAGLYEQYF. The full variable domain, in which reference TRBV28 and TRBJ2-7 provide the parts outside the CDR3, is DVKVTQSSRYLVKRTGEKVFLECVQDMDHENMFWYRQDPGLGLRLIYFSYDVKMKEKGDIPEGYSVSREKKERFSLILESASTNQTSMYLCASSYLAGLYEQYFGPGTRLTVT.

This clone was observed a few times. The chain uses TRBV5-1 and TRBJ2-7; 10 positions agree with TRBD2. CDR3 length equals 15 residues. V lost 3 bases, J lost 4 bases, and 7 bases stayed unmatched. Per the germline V gene, CDR1 is SGHRS and CDR2 is YFSETQ. CDR3 sequence reads: CASSSGTSDIYEQYF. CDR3 nucleotides: TGCGCCAGCAGCTCCGGGACTAGCGATATTTACGAGCAGTACTTC.

V is TRBV7-3 and J is TRBJ2-1, with 9 bases aligning to TRBD2. Germline CDR1 is SGHTA and CDR2 is FQGTGA. This CDR3 region has 18 residues. Germline trimming cut 2 bases from V and 2 bases from J; bases unmatched to any gene: 10. This chain's CDR3 is CASSLRPPGTSTYNEQFF. The DNA of the CDR3 is TGTGCCAGCAGCTTACGCCCCCCTGGGACTAGCACCTACAATGAGCAGTTCTTC. Filled out from reference TRBV7-3 and TRBJ2-1, the complete variable domain reads GAGVSQTPSNKVTEKGKYVELRCDPISGHTALYWYRQSLGQGPEFLIYFQGTGAADDSGLPNDRFFAVRPEGSVSTLKIQRTERGDSAVYLCASSLRPPGTSTYNEQFFGPGTRLTVL.

The chain couples TRBV28 to TRBJ2-5; the match to TRBD1 covers 8 bases. The CDR3 totals 16 residues. The V gene end was trimmed by 6 bases and the J gene end by 5 bases; junction bases not matched to a gene: 14. The germline V gene encodes CDR1 MDHEN and CDR2 SYDVKM. In nucleotides, the CDR3 is TGTGCCAGCAGAGGCCTGGCCAGGGGGCGCGGTGAGACCCAGTACTTC. Its translation is CASRGLARGRGETQYF.

The V gene is TRBV29-1, the J gene TRBJ2-3, with 7 bases aligning to TRBD1. CDR1 SQVTM and CDR2 ANQGSEA come from the germline V gene. Germline trimming cut 3 bases from V and 2 bases from J; bases unmatched to any gene: 2. The CDR3 consists of 13 residues. The CDR3: CSVDDRATDTQYF. CDR3 DNA sequence: TGCAGCGTTGATGACAGGGCCACAGATACGCAGTATTTT.

The chain couples TRBV6-4 to TRBJ2-1; TRBD2 might be the D (6 bases). The V gene's germline CDR1 is MRHNA and CDR2 SNTAGT. V was pared by 3 bases and J by 4 bases, with 16 bases between. The CDR3 spans 16 residues. For the CDR3, the DNA is TGTGCCAGCAGTGAAAGCGCGAGCGGGTCTTACAATGAGCAGTTCTTC. Translating it yields CASSESASGSYNEQFF.

This clone was counted only a few times. The chain joins TRBV15 to TRBJ1-6; 7 bases align to TRBD1. Germline V CDR1 and CDR2: LNHNV, YYDKDF (reference sequence). The CDR3 is 14 residues long. V gave up 3 bases and J gave up 7 bases; unmatched junction bases: 3. CDR3 DNA sequence: TGTGCCACCAGCAGCGACAGGGCCAATTCACCCCTCCACTTT. Amino acids: CATSSDRANSPLHF. Filled out from reference TRBV15 and TRBJ1-6, the complete variable domain reads DAMVIQNPRYQVTQFGKPVTLSCSQTLNHNVMYWYQQKSSQAPKLLFHYYDKDFNNEADTPDNFQSRRPNTSFCFLDIRSPGLGDTAMYLCATSSDRANSPLHFGNGTRLTVT.

This clone was detected a few times. The chain joins TRBV18 to TRBJ2-1; the match to TRBD1 covers 10 bases. Germline CDR1 reads KGHSH; CDR2 reads LQKENI. This CDR3 has 15 amino acids. J lost 7 bases, V lost 3 bases, and 6 bases had no gene match. The CDR3 bases are TGTGCCAGCTCACCTAGGGGGGACAGGGGTAATGAGCAGTTCTTC. Translation gives CASSPRGDRGNEQFF.

V and J are TRBV10-2 and TRBJ1-5; D gene ambiguous. Germline V gene data show CDR1 as WSHSY and CDR2 as SAAADI. The CDR3 has 13 amino acids. V lost 7 bases, J lost 6 bases, and 13 bases lay in between. CDR3 amino acids: CASTPARSQPQHF. The CDR3 region has the DNA TGCGCCAGCACCCCAGCTAGGTCTCAGCCCCAGCATTTT.

V is TRBV5-6 and J is TRBJ2-1, with unresolved D. The germline V gene encodes CDR1 SGHDT and CDR2 YYEEEE. The V end lost 3 bases, the J end lost 10 bases, and 11 bases lay between the germline ends. This CDR3 contains 12 residues. This CDR3 reads CASSSIGQEQFF. For the CDR3, the DNA is TGTGCCAGCAGCTCCATTGGGCAGGAGCAGTTCTTC.

The V call is TRBV18, the J call TRBJ2-7, with 9 bases that match TRBD1. Germline CDR1 and CDR2: KGHSH and LQKENI. V dropped 0 bases and J dropped 1; count of bases not matched to a gene: 7. This CDR3 comprises 17 residues. Here the CDR3 DNA reads TGTGCCAGCTCACCACCAAGAGCCGGGACAGGGTCCTACGAGCAGTACTTC. Protein sequence: CASSPPRAGTGSYEQYF.

The chain has TRBV3-1 (or the pseudogene TRBV3-2) and TRBJ1-5; a weak D match, TRBD1 (5 bases). V was clipped by 4 bases and J by 5 bases, with 15 bases between them. The CDR3 is made up of 15 amino acids. Germline CDR1 reads LGHDT; CDR2 reads YNNKEL (reference sequence). The CDR3 DNA reads as TGTGCCAGCAGCCTACACGGGGGTGACGATCAGCCCCAGCATTTT. Protein product: CASSLHGGDDQPQHF.